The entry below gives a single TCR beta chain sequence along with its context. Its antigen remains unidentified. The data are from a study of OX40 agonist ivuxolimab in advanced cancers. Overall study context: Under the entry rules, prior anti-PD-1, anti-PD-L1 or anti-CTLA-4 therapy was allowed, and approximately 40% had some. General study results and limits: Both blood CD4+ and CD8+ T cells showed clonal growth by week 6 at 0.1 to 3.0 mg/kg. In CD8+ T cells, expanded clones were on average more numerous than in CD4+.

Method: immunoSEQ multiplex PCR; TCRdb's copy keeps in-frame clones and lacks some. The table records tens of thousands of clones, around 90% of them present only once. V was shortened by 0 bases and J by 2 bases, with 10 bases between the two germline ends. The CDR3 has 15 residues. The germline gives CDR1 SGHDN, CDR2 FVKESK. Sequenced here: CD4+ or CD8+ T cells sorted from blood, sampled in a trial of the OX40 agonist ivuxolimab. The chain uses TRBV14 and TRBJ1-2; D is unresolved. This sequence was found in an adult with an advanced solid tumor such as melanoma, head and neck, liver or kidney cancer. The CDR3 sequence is CASSQDILANYGYTF. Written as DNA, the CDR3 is TGTGCCAGCAGCCAAGATATATTGGCAAACTATGGCTACACCTTC.